This T cell receptor beta chain emerged from a study of vaccination effects on CD4 cells after COVID-19. The wider study: Two-dose BNT162b2 or mRNA-1273 vaccination was given to participants.

Using viral peptide pools, the ViraFEST assay grew out antigen-specific CD4+ T cells prior to sequencing. At the end of more than 8 days of culture, CD4+ T cells were isolated. The germline V gene encodes CDR1 SGHRS and CDR2 YFSETQ. The CDR3 sequence is 14 residues long. V dropped 0 bases and J dropped 5 bases, with 8 bases sitting between them. This clone was detected a few times. What it binds is not known. This table comes from immunoSEQ multiplex PCR, and its TCRdb copy is limited to in-frame clones, with some not included. The sample contains roughly 76,000 clones, approximately 81% of which appear only once.

The sequencing used CD4+ T cells from PBMCs cultured with HCoV-229E spike peptides, collected before COVID-19 vaccination. This receptor was obtained from a human donor who received a COVID-19 vaccine. The chain is built from TRBV5-1 and TRBJ1-4; a weak D match, TRBD1 (5 bases). The CDR3 protein is CASSLGQSNEKLFF. The CDR3 DNA reads as TGCGCCAGCAGCTTGGGACAGAGCAATGAAAAACTGTTTTTT.